These 6 T cell receptor beta chains were all obtained from the same sample, sequenced in a study of blood T cell repertoires in COVID-19. Repertoires were generated with immunoSEQ multiplex PCR, while TCRdb's copy carries only in-frame clones and drops some. The table lists over 130,000 clones, about 80% of them singletons. Sequencing was performed on peripheral blood. These receptors all stem from a human donor in a cohort sampled during active COVID-19.

The chain links TRBV15 to TRBJ2-7, with 10 nucleotides matching TRBD2. CDR3 length: 16 amino acids. Germline V lookup: CDR1 LNHNV, CDR2 YYDKDF (reference sequence). V dropped 0 bases and J dropped 4; count of bases not matched to a gene: 6. The DNA of the CDR3 is TGTGCCACCAGCAGAGATTTTCCTAGCGGGGGTTACGAGCAGTACTTC. Translation: CATSRDFPSGGYEQYF.

The J gene is TRBJ2-1, the V gene TRBV4-1; a weak D match, TRBD2 (6 bases). The CDR3 length is 16 residues. CDR1 and CDR2 (germline): MGHRA, YSYEKL. The V gene lost 6 bases and the J gene lost 2 bases, with 17 bases spanning the gap. CDR3 region: CASRQTSSVAYNEQFF. In nucleotides, the CDR3 is TGCGCCAGCAGGCAGACCTCTAGCGTAGCCTACAATGAGCAGTTCTTC.

This clone was recorded a few times. The chain carries TRBV3-1 (or the pseudogene TRBV3-2) and TRBJ2-3, with TRBD1 matching 9 bases. J was trimmed by 1 base and V by 4 bases; bases with no gene match: 6. Germline-derived CDR1 and CDR2 are LGHDT and YNNKEL (reference sequence). The CDR3 is made up of 16 amino acids. In DNA, the CDR3 is TGTGCCAGCAGCCTCCGGACAGGGGCCCGCACAGATACGCAGTATTTT. Amino acid sequence: CASSLRTGARTDTQYF.

This rearrangement joins TRBV4-1 to TRBJ2-6, with 7 bases lining up with TRBD1. V lost 0 bases, J lost 0 bases, and 8 bases stayed unmatched. Germline V gene sequence: CDR1 MGHRA, CDR2 YSYEKL. The length of the CDR3 is 19 residues. Written as DNA, the CDR3 is TGCGCCAGCAGCCAAGACCCCCGACAGGGTTCCTCTGGGGCCAACGTCCTGACTTTC. It encodes CASSQDPRQGSSGANVLTF.

This chain links TRBV7-2 with TRBJ2-5; tentative D call: TRBD1 (5 bases). The V and J ends lost 4 bases and 5 bases respectively, with 11 bases between them. The CDR3 is made up of 13 amino acids. Germline-derived CDR1 and CDR2 are SGHTA and FQGNSA. The CDR3 spells CASSSRVGETQYF. The CDR3, as DNA: TGTGCCAGCAGCTCCAGGGTCGGGGAGACCCAGTACTTC. The full variable domain, rest sourced from reference TRBV7-2 and TRBJ2-5, is GAGVSQSPSNKVTEKGKDVELRCDPISGHTALYWYRQSLGQGLEFLIYFQGNSAPDKSGLPSDRFSAERTGGSVSTLTIQRTQQEDSAVYLCASSSRVGETQYFGPGTRLLVL.

The chain uses TRBV19 and TRBJ2-1, with D perhaps matching TRBD2 (6 bases). The germline gives CDR1 LNHDA, CDR2 SQIVND (reference sequence). The CDR3 has 15 residues. The V end was cut by 5 bases, the J end by 6 bases, with 17 bases between. The CDR3 loop is CASSGRHWDFNEQFF. The CDR3 region has the DNA TGTGCCAGTAGTGGGCGACACTGGGACTTCAATGAGCAGTTCTTC.